Listed below are T cell receptor beta chains from one sample, sequenced in a study of blood T cell repertoires in COVID-19. Using immunoSEQ multiplex PCR, the repertoire was profiled, and TCRdb retains in-frame clones only, with some absent. The table has 81,000 or so clones, roughly four fifths seen once. Sequencing was performed on peripheral blood. The receptors were gathered from a human donor in a cohort sampled during active COVID-19. Both conserved end residues are part of each CDR3. A D gene is named only where the DNA matches it firmly. Not every row has a clone size; where given, it reads once, few, many or a size class.

j_gene	d_gene	abundance	v_gene	CDR3nt	CDR3aa
TRBJ1-1	TRBD1	.	TRBV5-4	TGTGCCAGCAGCTTTAGGGACAGGGAGAACACTGAAGCTTTCTTT	CASSFRDRENTEAFF
TRBJ2-1	.	.	TRBV11-2	TGTGCCAGCAGCCTACTACGAGGGTCCTACAATGAGCAGTTCTTC	CASSLLRGSYNEQFF
TRBJ2-2	.	.	TRBV28	TGTGCCAGCAGGGGGGCCACGGACACCGGGGAGCTGTTTTTT	CASRGATDTGELFF
TRBJ2-5	.	.	TRBV7-8	TGTGCCAGCAGCCCCTCGGGGGTCACTCAAGAGACCCAGTACTTC	CASSPSGVTQETQYF
TRBJ2-7	TRBD1	few	TRBV7-8	TGTGCCAGCCGAAGGAGACCGGGACAGGGGTACTACGAGCAGTACTTC	CASRRRPGQGYYEQYF
TRBJ2-1	TRBD1	.	TRBV11-2	TGTGCCAGCAGCCGGACAGGTCTTAGCTCCTACAATGAGCAGTTCTTC	CASSRTGLSSYNEQFF
TRBJ1-2	.	.	TRBV5-1	TGCGCCAGCAGCCCTGGACAGCTCTCCGCTGGCTACACCTTC	CASSPGQLSAGYTF
TRBJ1-1	TRBD1	.	TRBV6-5	TGTGCCAGCAGCCCGGACAGGGGGGAGGCTTTCTTT	CASSPDRGEAFF
TRBJ2-7	.	.	TRBV5-1	TGCGCCAGCAGCTTGGGACAAACAACCTACGAGCAGTACTTC	CASSLGQTTYEQYF
TRBJ1-1	.	.	TRBV28	TGTGCCAGCATTCGGGGTGGAACTGAAGCTTTCTTT	CASIRGGTEAFF
TRBJ1-4	TRBD1	once	TRBV15	TGTGCCACCAGCAGGTCCGGGACAGGCAGAGGGTATGAAAAACTGTTTTTT	CATSRSGTGRGYEKLFF
TRBJ2-1	.	.	TRBV11-2	TGTGCCAGCAGCTTCCTACCTACTACAATCAAATACAATGAGCAGTTCTTC	CASSFLPTTIKYNEQFF
TRBJ2-7	.	.	TRBV6-5	TGTGCCAGCAGTTACTCAGGGGTGGGAACCTACGAGCAGTACTTC	CASSYSGVGTYEQYF
TRBJ2-2	.	few	TRBV5-8	TGTGCCAGCAGCTTGGTGTCTCAGATCTGGCGGACCGGGGAGCTGTTTTTT	CASSLVSQIWRTGELFF
TRBJ1-1	.	.	TRBV5-6	TGTGCCAGCCAGCGCGGGGATTTGAACACTGAAGCTTTCTTT	CASQRGDLNTEAFF
TRBJ2-3	TRBD2	once	TRBV5-6	TGTGCCAGCAGTCGCGGGGGTTCTAGCACAGATACGCAGTATTTT	CASSRGGSSTDTQYF
TRBJ1-3	TRBD1	.	TRBV10-1	TGCGCCAGCAGTGAGGCCTCAGGGGGCACCATATATTTT	CASSEASGGTIYF
TRBJ1-6	TRBD1	.	TRBV28	TGTGCCAGCAGGAGGACAGGGTTTAATTCACCCCTCCACTTT	CASRRTGFNSPLHF
TRBJ1-1	TRBD1	.	TRBV5-1	TGCGCCAGCAGCTGGGGGACAGGGGGTACTGAAGCTTTCTTT	CASSWGTGGTEAFF
TRBJ2-1	.	.	TRBV5-5	TGTGCCAGCAGCTTGGACAGGGCCTACAATGAGCAGTTCTTC	CASSLDRAYNEQFF